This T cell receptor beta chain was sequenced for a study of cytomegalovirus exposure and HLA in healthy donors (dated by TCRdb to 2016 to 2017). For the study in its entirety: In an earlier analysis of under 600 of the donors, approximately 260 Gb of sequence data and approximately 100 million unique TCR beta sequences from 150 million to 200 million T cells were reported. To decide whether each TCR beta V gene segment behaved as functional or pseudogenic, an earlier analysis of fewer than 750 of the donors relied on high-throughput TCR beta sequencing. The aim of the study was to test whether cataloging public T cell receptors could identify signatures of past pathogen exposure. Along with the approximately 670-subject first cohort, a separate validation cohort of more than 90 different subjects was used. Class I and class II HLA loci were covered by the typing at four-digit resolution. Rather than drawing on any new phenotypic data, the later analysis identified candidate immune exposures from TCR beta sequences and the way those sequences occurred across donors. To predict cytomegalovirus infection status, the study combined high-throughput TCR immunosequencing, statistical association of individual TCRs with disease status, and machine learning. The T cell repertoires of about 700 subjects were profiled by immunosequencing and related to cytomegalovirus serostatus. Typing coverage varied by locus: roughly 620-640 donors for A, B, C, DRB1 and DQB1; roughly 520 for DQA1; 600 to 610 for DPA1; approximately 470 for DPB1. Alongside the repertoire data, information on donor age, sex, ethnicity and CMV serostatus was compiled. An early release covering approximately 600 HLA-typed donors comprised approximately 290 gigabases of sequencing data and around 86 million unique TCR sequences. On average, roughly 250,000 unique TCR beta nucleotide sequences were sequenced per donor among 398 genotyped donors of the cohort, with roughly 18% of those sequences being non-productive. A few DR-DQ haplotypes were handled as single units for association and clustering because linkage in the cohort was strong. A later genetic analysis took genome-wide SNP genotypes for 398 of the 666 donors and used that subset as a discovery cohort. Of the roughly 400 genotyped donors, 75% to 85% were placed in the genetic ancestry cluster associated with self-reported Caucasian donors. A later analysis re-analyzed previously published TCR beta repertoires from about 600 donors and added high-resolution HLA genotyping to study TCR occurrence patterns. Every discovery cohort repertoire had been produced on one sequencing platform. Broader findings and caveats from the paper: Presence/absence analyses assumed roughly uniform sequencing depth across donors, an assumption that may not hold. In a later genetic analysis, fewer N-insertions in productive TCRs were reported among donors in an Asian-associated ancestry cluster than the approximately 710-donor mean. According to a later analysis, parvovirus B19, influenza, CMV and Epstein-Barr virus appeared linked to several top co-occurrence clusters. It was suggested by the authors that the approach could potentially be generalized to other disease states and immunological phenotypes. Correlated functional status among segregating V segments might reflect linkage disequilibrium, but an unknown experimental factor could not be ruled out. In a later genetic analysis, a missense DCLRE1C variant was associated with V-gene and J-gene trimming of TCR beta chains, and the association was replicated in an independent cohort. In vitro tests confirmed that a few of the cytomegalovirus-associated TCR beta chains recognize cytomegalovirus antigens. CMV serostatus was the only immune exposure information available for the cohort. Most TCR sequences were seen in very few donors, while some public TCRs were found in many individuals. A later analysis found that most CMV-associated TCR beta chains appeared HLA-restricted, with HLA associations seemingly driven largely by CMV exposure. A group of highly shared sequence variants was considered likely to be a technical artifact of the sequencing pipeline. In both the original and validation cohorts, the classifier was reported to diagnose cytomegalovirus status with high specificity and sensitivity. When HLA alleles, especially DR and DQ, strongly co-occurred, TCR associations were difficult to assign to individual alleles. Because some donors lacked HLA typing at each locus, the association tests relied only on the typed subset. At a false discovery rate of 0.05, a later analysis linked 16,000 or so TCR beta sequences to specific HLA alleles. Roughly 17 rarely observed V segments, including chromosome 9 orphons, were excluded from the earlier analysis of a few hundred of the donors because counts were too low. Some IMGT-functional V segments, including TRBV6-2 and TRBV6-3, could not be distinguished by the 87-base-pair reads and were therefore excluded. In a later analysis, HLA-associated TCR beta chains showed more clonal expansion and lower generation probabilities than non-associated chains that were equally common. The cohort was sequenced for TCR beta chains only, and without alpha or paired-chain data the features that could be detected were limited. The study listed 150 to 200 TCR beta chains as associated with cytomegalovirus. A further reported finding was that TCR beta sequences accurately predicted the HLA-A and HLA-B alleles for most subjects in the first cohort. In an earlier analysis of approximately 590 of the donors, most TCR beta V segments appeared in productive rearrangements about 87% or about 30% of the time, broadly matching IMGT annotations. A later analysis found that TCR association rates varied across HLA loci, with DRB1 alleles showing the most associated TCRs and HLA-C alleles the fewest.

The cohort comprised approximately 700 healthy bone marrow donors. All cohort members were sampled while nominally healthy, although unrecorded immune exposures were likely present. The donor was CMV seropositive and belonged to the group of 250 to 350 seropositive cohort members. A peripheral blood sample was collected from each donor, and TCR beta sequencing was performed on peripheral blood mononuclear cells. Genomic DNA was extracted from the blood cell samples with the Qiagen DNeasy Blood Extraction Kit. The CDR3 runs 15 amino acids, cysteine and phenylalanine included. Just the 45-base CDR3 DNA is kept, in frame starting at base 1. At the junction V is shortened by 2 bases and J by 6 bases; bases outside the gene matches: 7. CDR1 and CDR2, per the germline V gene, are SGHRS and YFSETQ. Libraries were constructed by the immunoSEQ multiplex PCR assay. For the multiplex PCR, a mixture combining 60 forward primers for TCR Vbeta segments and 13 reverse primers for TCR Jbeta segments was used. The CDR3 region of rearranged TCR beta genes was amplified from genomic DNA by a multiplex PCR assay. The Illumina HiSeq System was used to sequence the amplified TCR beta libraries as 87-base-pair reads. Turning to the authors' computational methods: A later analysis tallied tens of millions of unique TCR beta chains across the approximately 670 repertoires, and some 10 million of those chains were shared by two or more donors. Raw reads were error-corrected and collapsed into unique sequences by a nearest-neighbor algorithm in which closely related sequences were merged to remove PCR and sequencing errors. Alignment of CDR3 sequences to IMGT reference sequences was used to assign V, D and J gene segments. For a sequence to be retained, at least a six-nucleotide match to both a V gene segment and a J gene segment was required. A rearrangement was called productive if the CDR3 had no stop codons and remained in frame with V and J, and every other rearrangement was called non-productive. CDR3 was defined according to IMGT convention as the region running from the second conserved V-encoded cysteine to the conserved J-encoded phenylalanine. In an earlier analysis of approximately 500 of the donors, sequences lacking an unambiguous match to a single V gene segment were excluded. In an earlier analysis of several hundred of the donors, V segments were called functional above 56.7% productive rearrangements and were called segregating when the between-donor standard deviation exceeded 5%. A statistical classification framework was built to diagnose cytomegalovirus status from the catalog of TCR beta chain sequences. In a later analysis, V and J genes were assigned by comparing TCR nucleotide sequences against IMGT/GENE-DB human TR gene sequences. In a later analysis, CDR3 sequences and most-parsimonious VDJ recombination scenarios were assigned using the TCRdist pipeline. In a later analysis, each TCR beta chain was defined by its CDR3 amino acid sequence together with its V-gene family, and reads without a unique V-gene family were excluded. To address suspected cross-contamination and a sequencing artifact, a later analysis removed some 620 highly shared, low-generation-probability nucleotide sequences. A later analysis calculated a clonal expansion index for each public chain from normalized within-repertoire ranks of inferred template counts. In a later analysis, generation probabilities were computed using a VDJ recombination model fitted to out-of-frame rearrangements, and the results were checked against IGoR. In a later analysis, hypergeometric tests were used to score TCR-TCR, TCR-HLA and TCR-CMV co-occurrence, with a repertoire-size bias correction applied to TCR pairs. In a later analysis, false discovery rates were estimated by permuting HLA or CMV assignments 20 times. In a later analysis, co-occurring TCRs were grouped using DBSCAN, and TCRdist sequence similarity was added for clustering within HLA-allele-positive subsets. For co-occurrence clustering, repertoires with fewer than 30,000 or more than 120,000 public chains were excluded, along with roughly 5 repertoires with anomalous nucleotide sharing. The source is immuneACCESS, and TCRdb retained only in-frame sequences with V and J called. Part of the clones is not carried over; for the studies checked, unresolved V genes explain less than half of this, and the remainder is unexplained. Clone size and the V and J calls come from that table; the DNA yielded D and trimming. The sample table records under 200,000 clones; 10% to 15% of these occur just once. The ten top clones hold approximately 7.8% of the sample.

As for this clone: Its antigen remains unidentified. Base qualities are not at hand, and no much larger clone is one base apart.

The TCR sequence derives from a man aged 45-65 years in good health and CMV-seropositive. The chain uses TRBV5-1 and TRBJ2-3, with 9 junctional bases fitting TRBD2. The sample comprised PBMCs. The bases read TGCGCCAGCAGCTTCATAGCGGGGGAGGCCGATACGCAGTATTTT. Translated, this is CASSFIAGEADTQYF.